This TCR beta chain appears in the sequencing data of a study of T cells in Graves' hyperthyroidism and ophthalmopathy. Diagnosis relied on clinical symptoms, serum thyroxine and TRAb, thyroid ultrasound and orbital computed tomography. What was amplified from RNA transcripts were TCR beta CDR3 regions. When the TCR CDR3 underwent first-round RT-PCR, the HTBI primer set was used. TCRdb analysed the multiplex PCR reads with MiXCR anew, one entry per CDR3 protein. The table lists about 420,000 distinct CDR3 sequences, roughly 13% of them singletons. Study results and caveats: Model predictions of ophthalmopathy came a median approximately 6.2 months before onset.

Only a few counts were recorded for this clonotype. The antigen is undetermined. V was clipped by 7 bases and J by 4 bases; unmatched bases: 16. The CDR3 has 17 residues. Germline CDR1 reads SGHDN; CDR2 reads FVKESK. Sequencing was performed on blood. The rearrangement joins TRBV14 to TRBJ2-3; TRBD2 agrees at 8 bases. The TCR originated in a woman aged 18-29 years with Graves' hyperthyroidism. CDR3 nucleotide sequence: TGTGCCAGCACCCTCGCCCCCCAGCGGGAGATTTCAGATACGCAGTATTTT. Translated, it gives CASTLAPQREISDTQYF. Full variable domain (remainder filled in from reference TRBV14 and TRBJ2-3): EAGVTQFPSHSVIEKGQTVTLRCDPISGHDNLYWYRRVMGKEIKFLLHFVKESKQDESGMPNNRFLAERTGGTYSTLKVQPAELEDSGVYFCASTLAPQREISDTQYFGPGTRLTVL.